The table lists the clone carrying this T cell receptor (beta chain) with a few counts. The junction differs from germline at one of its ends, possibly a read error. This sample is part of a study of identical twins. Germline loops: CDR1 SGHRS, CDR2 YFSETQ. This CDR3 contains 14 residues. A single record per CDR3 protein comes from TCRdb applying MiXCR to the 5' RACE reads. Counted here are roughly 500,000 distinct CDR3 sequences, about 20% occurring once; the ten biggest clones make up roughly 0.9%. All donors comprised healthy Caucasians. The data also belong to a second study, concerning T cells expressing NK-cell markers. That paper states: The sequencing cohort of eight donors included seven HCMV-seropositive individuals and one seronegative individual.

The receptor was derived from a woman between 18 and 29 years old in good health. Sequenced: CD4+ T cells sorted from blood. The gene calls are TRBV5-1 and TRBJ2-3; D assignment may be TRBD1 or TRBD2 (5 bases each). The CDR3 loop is CASSLGPLADTQYF. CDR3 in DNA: TGCGCCAGCAGTTTGGGACCTTTAGCAGATACGCAGTATTTT.